This TCR beta chain was profiled in a study of shared T cell receptors in the human thymus. The CDR3 has 15 residues. Looked up from germline, CDR1 is LNHDA and CDR2 is SQIVND (reference sequence). J lost 4 bases, V lost 10 bases, and 10 bases had no gene match. Sequencing was performed with immunoSEQ multiplex PCR; in TCRdb, only in-frame clones are kept and a portion is missing. The top ten hold 0.0095% to 0.011% of the sample, which has roughly 660,000 clones, around 87% seen once. These data also featured in a second study, about human thymus T cells. That study reports: From resections taken during corrective heart surgery, the thymus tissue was obtained. Thymic TCR repertoires of unrelated people reportedly overlapped highly.

Sequenced sample: thymocytes. The TCR was taken from a boy younger than two with a congenital heart defect. The chain couples TRBV19 to TRBJ2-3, with 11 bases fitting TRBD1. The CDR3 region has the DNA TGTGCCACCCACTGCGGGACAGGGGGTCCAGATACGCAGTATTTT. Protein sequence: CATHCGTGGPDTQYF.